A single sample gave rise to the 18 T cell receptor beta chains below, sequenced in a study of breast tumors, draining lymph nodes, adjacent tissues. Axillary draining lymph nodes of breast cancer patients supplied the node samples. TCRdb passed the multiplex PCR reads through MiXCR, listing each CDR3 protein once. The repertoire holds over 100,000 distinct CDR3 sequences, with 20% to 25% as singletons. The specimen was axillary lymph node tissue. These receptors all come from a female donor with breast cancer. Some clones in this sample may be carry-over from other donors' samples.

This clonotype was seen many times. V gene TRBV5-1 combines with J gene TRBJ2-1; TRBD1 aligns across 9 bases. Looked up from germline, CDR1 is SGHRS and CDR2 is YFSETQ. CDR3 length: 16 amino acids. V shed 5 bases, J shed 4 bases, and the junction held 10 bases outside the gene matches. The CDR3 DNA is TGCGCCAGCAGTCAGAAGCCGGGACAGGGATACAATGAGCAGTTCTTC. It specifies CASSQKPGQGYNEQFF.

The table lists this clonotype with many counts. CDR3 loop: CASSLTNTGELFF. In DNA form, the CDR3 reads TGTGCCAGCAGCCTGACGAACACCGGGGAGCTGTTTTTT. This rearrangement joins TRBV7-3 to TRBJ2-2, with D hard to call. CDR3 length: 13 residues. Trimming took 5 bases from V and 0 from J, leaving 4 bases between them. From germline, CDR1 is SGHTA and CDR2 FQGTGA. Full variable domain (missing parts from reference TRBV7-3 and TRBJ2-2): GAGVSQTPSNKVTEKGKYVELRCDPISGHTALYWYRQSLGQGPEFLIYFQGTGAADDSGLPNDRFFAVRPEGSVSTLKIQRTERGDSAVYLCASSLTNTGELFFGEGSRLTVL.

The chain joins TRBV28 to TRBJ2-1; 7 bases match TRBD2. CDR3 length: 14 residues. The germline CDR1 and CDR2 sequences are MDHEN and SYDVKM. Germline trimming cut 6 bases from V and 6 bases from J; bases unmatched to any gene: 8. CDR3: CASSGSGPLNEQFF. The CDR3 nucleotides are TGTGCCAGCAGCGGTAGCGGGCCCCTCAATGAGCAGTTCTTC.

The chain links TRBV7-7 to TRBJ2-4, with a weak D call TRBD1 (6 bases). The CDR3 spans 14 residues. Trimming took off 4 bases at V and 5 bases at J, with 12 bases between the two ends. CDR1 is SSHAT, CDR2 FNYEAQ, per germline (reference sequence). CDR3 sequence: CASSSWTAENIQYF. The CDR3, as DNA: TGTGCCAGCAGCTCGTGGACAGCTGAAAACATTCAGTACTTC. The full variable domain, rest sourced from reference TRBV7-7 and TRBJ2-4, is GAGVSQSPRYKVTKRGQDVTLRCDPISSHATLYWYQQALGQGPEFLTYFNYEAQPDKSGLPSDRFSAERPEGSISTLTIQRTEQRDSAMYRCASSSWTAENIQYFGAGTRLSVL.

The V gene is TRBV6-2 or TRBV6-3, the J gene TRBJ2-1; 13 nucleotides line up with TRBD2. The length of the CDR3 is 15 residues. Germline CDR1 is MNHEY and CDR2 is SVGEGT. Trimming cost V 1 base and J 15 bases; bases outside gene matches: 9. The chain's CDR3 is CASSYYGTSGTEGFF. DNA of the CDR3: TGTGCCAGCAGTTACTACGGGACTAGCGGGACCGAGGGGTTCTTC.

Details on this clonotype: This sequence may be a read error, since a much larger clone differs from it by one base. This chain links TRBV9 with TRBJ1-4; D remains ambiguous. This CDR3 region has 15 residues. The V and J ends lost 0 bases and 3 bases respectively, with 9 bases between them. Germline V gene lookup returns CDR1 SGDLS and CDR2 YYNGEE. The CDR3 here is CASSVEGSSNEKLFF. CDR3 in DNA: TGTGCCAGCAGCGTAGAGGGCAGCTCTAATGAAAAACTGTTTTTT.

The rearrangement links TRBV20-1 to TRBJ2-5; 9 nucleotides align to TRBD1. CDR1 and CDR2 (germline): DFQATT, SNEGSKA (reference sequence). Germline trimming cut 6 bases from V and 3 bases from J; bases unmatched to any gene: 8. The CDR3 has 14 residues. DNA for the CDR3: TGCAGTGCCGCAGGACAGGGGTCGAAAGAGACCCAGTACTTC. Its translation: CSAAGQGSKETQYF.

With respect to this clonotype: Since a much larger clone is just one base distant, this may be a read error. This CDR3 is missing its conserved last phenylalanine or tryptophan, likely due to a read error. V usage is TRBV10-2 and J usage is TRBJ2-2; TRBD1 aligns across 10 bases. The V segment lost 7 bases and the J segment 5 bases; nucleotides outside the gene matches: 4. The CDR3 runs 14 residues. Per the germline V gene, CDR1 is WSHSY and CDR2 is SAAADI. The CDR3 loop reads CASIDRGRTGELFS. In DNA form, the CDR3 reads TGCGCCAGCATAGACAGGGGGCGGACCGGGGAGCTGTTTTCT.

A note on this clonotype: Just one base apart from a much larger clone, this may be a read error. The CDR3 region has the DNA TGTGCCAGCAGTTCCGGGACAGGGAGTGGCCACACCTTC. As protein: CASSSGTGSGHTF. The chain couples TRBV6-1 to TRBJ1-2, with 9 bases that match TRBD1. The germline gives CDR1 MNHNS, CDR2 SASEGT. This CDR3 comprises 13 residues.

This clonotype was observed many times. The V call is TRBV7-9, the J call TRBJ2-5, with D perhaps TRBD1 (6 bases). The length of the CDR3 is 15 residues. Germline V gives CDR1 SEHNR, CDR2 FQNEAQ (reference sequence). V lost 5 bases, J lost 5 bases, and 18 bases lay in between. CDR3 amino acids: CASSPRDILTETQYF. CDR3 in DNA: TGTGCCAGCAGCCCCCGGGACATCTTAACGGAGACCCAGTACTTC.

This clonotype was recorded many times. The chain recombines TRBV7-3 with TRBJ2-1; D unresolved. Germline V gene sequence: CDR1 SGHTA, CDR2 FQGTGA. Trimming pared 2 bases from V and 0 bases from J, leaving 14 bases between. The CDR3 loop spans 17 amino acids. The CDR3 loop reads CASSLLPGGPSYNEQFF. CDR3 bases: TGTGCCAGCAGCTTACTTCCAGGCGGACCCTCCTACAATGAGCAGTTCTTC.

The table lists this clonotype with many counts. This sequence joins TRBV7-6 and TRBJ2-1, with 10 bases fitting TRBD2. CDR3 size: 17 residues. V was pared by 3 bases and J by 0 bases, with 5 bases of the junction left unmatched. Per germline, CDR1 SGHVS and CDR2 FNYEAQ. The CDR3 coding sequence is TGTGCCAGCAGCTTGGAGATAGCGGGGGGCTCCTACAATGAGCAGTTCTTC. Translating gives CASSLEIAGGSYNEQFF.

There are many counts of this clonotype. The V call is TRBV2, the J call TRBJ1-6; D uncertain. The CDR3 extends over 13 amino acids. Trimming stripped 3 bases from V and 11 bases from J, with 11 bases between. CDR1 SNHLY and CDR2 FYNNEI come from the germline V gene. Written as DNA, the CDR3 is TGTGCCAGCAGTGATGGGAGGGTCCCACCCCTCCACTTT. As protein: CASSDGRVPPLHF.

On this clonotype itself: This clone may be a read error of a much larger clone one base away. The rearrangement links TRBV20-1 to TRBJ2-5; D call uncertain. The CDR3 has 13 amino acids. Germline lookup yields CDR1 DFQATT and CDR2 SNEGSKA (reference sequence). The CDR3 reads CSAVRIGQEAQYF. For the CDR3, the DNA is TGCAGTGCTGTAAGAATCGGGCAAGAGGCCCAGTACTTC.

The V and J genes are TRBV28 and TRBJ1-6, with D possibly matching TRBD1 (5 bases). The V gene lost 2 bases and the J gene lost 0 bases, with 17 bases spanning the gap. This CDR3 is 19 amino acids long. Germline loops: CDR1 MDHEN, CDR2 SYDVKM. The chain's CDR3 is CASSLTATVSSSYNSPLHF. CDR3 nucleotide sequence: TGTGCCAGCAGTTTAACCGCGACAGTTTCGAGCTCCTATAATTCACCCCTCCACTTT.

This clonotype was recorded at least ten times. The V and J genes are TRBV4-1 and TRBJ2-1, with 7 bases aligning to TRBD2. The CDR3 is made up of 17 amino acids. Germline CDR1 reads MGHRA; CDR2 reads YSYEKL. Unmatched junction bases numbered 12, after V lost 0 bases and J lost 7 bases. The chain's CDR3 is CASSQEGRGRAGNEQFF. For the CDR3, the DNA is TGCGCCAGCAGCCAAGAGGGGCGAGGGAGGGCCGGGAATGAGCAGTTCTTC.

This clonotype came up a few times. This rearrangement joins TRBV28 to TRBJ2-7; possible D gene TRBD1, 6 bases. Germline V gene lookup returns CDR1 MDHEN and CDR2 SYDVKM. The CDR3 has 12 amino acids. Trimming cost V 5 bases and J 6 bases, with 11 bases left between them. The CDR3 region is CASSTGSTEQYF. In DNA, the CDR3 is TGTGCCAGCAGTACAGGGTCCACCGAGCAGTACTTC.

This clonotype was detected a few times. The genes are TRBV6-2 or TRBV6-3 and TRBJ2-3, with 12 bases fitting TRBD2. After removal of 6 bases from V and 4 bases from J, the junction contained 11 bases not matched to a gene. The CDR3 has 17 amino acids. Germline V gives CDR1 MNHEY, CDR2 SVGEGT. The CDR3 region is CASSIPPTSGSPDTQYF. CDR3 nucleotides: TGTGCCAGCAGCATACCCCCGACTAGCGGGAGCCCAGATACGCAGTATTTT.